The TCR beta chain under discussion was sequenced for a study of cytomegalovirus exposure and HLA in healthy donors. Study results and limitations: Per published reports, the classifier diagnosed cytomegalovirus status with high specificity and sensitivity.

Losses at the gene ends were 4 bases for V and 7 bases for J; bases not matched to a gene: 4. Germline CDR1 is SGHNT and CDR2 is YYREEE (reference sequence). The CDR3 sequence is 15 residues long. TCRdb keeps only in-frame clones here, not all; method: immunoSEQ multiplex PCR. The sample lists about 140,000 clones, 84% occurring once. Regarding this clone: Its cognate antigen is unknown.

Material: PBMCs. V gene TRBV5-4 combines with J gene TRBJ1-6; 11 nucleotides align to TRBD1. The TCR originated in a woman aged 30 to 39 in good health and CMV-seronegative. The DNA for the CDR3 is TGTGCCAGCAGCCGTGGGGACAGGGGGAATTCACCCCTCCACTTT. It specifies CASSRGDRGNSPLHF.